The 7 T cell receptor gamma chains presented below share a single source sample, sequenced in a study of gamma-delta chains in newborns, infants, children. With CATT, TCRdb re-called clones from the reads. The table lists 1,500 to 2,000 gamma-chain clones, approximately 70% of them singletons. The sequencing input was blood. All receptors come from a child who was a newborn, infant or young child, either healthy, febrile or measles-vaccinated (not recorded which).

The chain combines TRGV9 with TRGJP. TCRdb records no J gene; here it was assigned by comparing the DNA to germline. The V segment lost 0 bases and the J segment 4 bases; nucleotides outside the gene matches: 3. The germline V gene encodes CDR1 GITISATS and CDR2 ISYDGTV (reference sequence). The CDR3 spans 17 residues. CDR3 DNA: TGTGCCTTGTGGGAGGTGTACCAAGAGTTGGGCAAAAAAATCAAGGTATTT. Translation: CALWEVYQELGKKIKVF.

Details on this clone: This specimen includes other DNA sequences encoding the same CDR3. The chain has TRGV9 and TRGJP. The J gene was not available in TCRdb and was assigned here by matching the DNA to germline segments. Germline V CDR1 and CDR2: GITISATS, ISYDGTV (reference sequence). The V and J ends lost 0 bases and 6 bases, in that order; junction bases with no gene match: 5. The CDR3 has 17 amino acids. CDR3 coding DNA: TGTGCCTTGTGGGAGGTGCACCCAGAGTTGGGCAAAAAAATCAAGGTATTT. It is translated as CALWEVHPELGKKIKVF.

This clone has just a few counts. The genes are TRGV9 and TRGJP. TCRdb carries no J gene annotation; the J gene was assigned here by matching the DNA with germline. Unmatched junction bases numbered 6, after V lost 0 bases and J lost 7 bases. The CDR3 totals 17 residues. Germline lookup yields CDR1 GITISATS and CDR2 ISYDGTV (reference sequence). The CDR3 sequence is CALWEVGDELGKKIKVF. The CDR3 coding sequence is TGTGCCTTGTGGGAGGTGGGGGATGAGTTGGGCAAAAAAATCAAGGTATTT.

The V and J genes are TRGV9 and TRGJP. The J gene is absent in TCRdb and was assigned here via DNA matching to germline. The CDR3 covers 18 residues. Germline V gives CDR1 GITISATS, CDR2 ISYDGTV (reference sequence). Trimming cost V 3 bases and J 9 bases; bases outside gene matches: 14. CDR3 in DNA: TGTGCCTTGTGGGAGACACCGAGGGTAGTGTTGGGCAAAAAAATCAAGGTATTT. Translated, it gives CALWETPRVVLGKKIKVF.

This clone was detected a few times. Other DNA variants within this sample encode the same CDR3. V and J are TRGV9 and TRGJP. The J gene comes from matching the DNA to germline here; TCRdb lacks it. With V trimmed by 1 base and J by 5 bases, 2 bases remained unmatched. Germline CDR1 GITISATS, CDR2 ISYDGTV (reference sequence). The CDR3 totals 16 residues. The CDR3 region has the DNA TGTGCCTTGTGGGAGGTAGAAGAGTTGGGCAAAAAAATCAAGGTATTT. Protein: CALWEVEELGKKIKVF.

This clone appeared a few times. The genes are TRGV9 and TRGJP. The J gene, not given by TCRdb, was assigned here from a germline match of the nucleotide sequence. Trimming at V came to 2 bases and at J to 7 bases, leaving 5 bases not matched to a gene. CDR3 length: 16 residues. The germline CDR1 and CDR2 sequences are GITISATS and ISYDGTV (reference sequence). The CDR3 nucleotides are TGTGCCTTGTGGGAGGACTTGGAGTTGGGCAAAAAAATCAAGGTATTT. It encodes CALWEDLELGKKIKVF.

This clone was counted only a few times. The same CDR3 arises from other DNA sequences in this sample as well. In DNA, the CDR3 is TGTGCCTTGTGGGAGGTGCAGTTGGAGTTGGGCAAAAAAATCAAGGTATTT. It yields the protein CALWEVQLELGKKIKVF. The V gene is TRGV9, the J gene TRGJP. TCRdb leaves out the J gene; it was filled in here by matching the DNA to germline. The CDR3 has 17 residues. The V gene end was trimmed by 0 bases and the J gene end by 7 bases; junction bases not matched to a gene: 6. Germline CDR1 GITISATS, CDR2 ISYDGTV (reference sequence).